Listed here are 24 T cell receptor beta chains from one sample, sequenced in a study of blood T cells in healthy people across ages. The authors ran a second PCR of roughly 7 to 11 cycles using a sample-barcoded 5' primer and a J-beta primer mix. Each CDR3 protein gets one entry after TCRdb re-called the 5' RACE reads with MiXCR. The sample has roughly 570,000 distinct CDR3 sequences; roughly 28% are singletons. The sequencing input was blood. The receptors come from a woman in her seventies in good health.

The gene calls are TRBV5-1 and TRBJ2-1, with 7 bases fitting TRBD2. J gave up 4 bases and V 0 bases, and 7 bases lay outside the gene matches. This CDR3 comprises 16 residues. The V gene's germline CDR1 is SGHRS and CDR2 YFSETQ. The CDR3, as DNA: TGCGCCAGCAGCTTGGAAGGCGGGGGACCTTACAATGAGCAGTTCTTC. Translated: CASSLEGGGPYNEQFF.

The chain uses TRBV4-1 and TRBJ1-1; 9 positions match TRBD1. The length of the CDR3 is 12 residues. The trim removed 10 bases at V and 1 base at J, leaving 1 base unmatched. Germline CDR1 reads MGHRA; CDR2 reads YSYEKL. CDR3 in amino acids: CATTGGNTEAFF. DNA for the CDR3: TGCGCCACGACAGGGGGGAACACTGAAGCTTTCTTT.

This sequence joins TRBV18 and TRBJ1-4, with 7 positions matching TRBD1. This CDR3 region has 16 residues. Germline lookup yields CDR1 KGHSH and CDR2 LQKENI. V lost 3 bases to trimming and J lost 8 bases; unmatched junction nucleotides: 12. CDR3 sequence (DNA): TGTGCCAGCTCACCTACCCGCGGCCCAGGGGGAGAAAAACTGTTTTTT. Protein: CASSPTRGPGGEKLFF. Full variable domain (missing parts from reference TRBV18 and TRBJ1-4): NAGVMQNPRHLVRRRGQEARLRCSPMKGHSHVYWYRQLPEEGLKFMVYLQKENIIDESGMPKERFSAEFPKEGPSILRIQQVVRGDSAAYFCASSPTRGPGGEKLFFGSGTQLSVL.

This clonotype was detected a few times. This chain uses TRBV19 with TRBJ2-5, with 7 bases that match TRBD2. Gene TRBJ2-7 matches the end of the DNA better, so the J call may be wrong. This CDR3 has 11 residues. The germline CDR1 and CDR2 sequences are LNHDA and SQIVND (reference sequence). The CDR3 sequence is CATGLVNEQYF. DNA of the CDR3: TGTGCCACCGGACTAGTGAACGAGCAGTACTTC.

This chain links TRBV4-2 with TRBJ2-5, with TRBD1 matching over 8 bases. Germline V gene sequence: CDR1 LGHNA, CDR2 YNFKEQ. J gave up 1 base and V 2 bases, and 3 bases lay outside the gene matches. This CDR3 has 15 residues. The CDR3 region is CASSQPTGGQETQYF. CDR3 nucleotide sequence: TGTGCCAGCAGCCAACCTACAGGGGGCCAAGAGACCCAGTACTTC.

The chain links TRBV4-3 to TRBJ2-1; 10 positions match TRBD2. The germline gives CDR1 LGHNA, CDR2 YSLEER. The CDR3 spans 16 residues. The V segment lost 0 bases and the J segment 9 bases; nucleotides outside the gene matches: 8. The CDR3 here is CASSQDWERGGIEQFF. The CDR3 DNA follows: TGCGCCAGCAGCCAAGATTGGGAGCGGGGGGGGATTGAGCAGTTCTTC.

This clonotype was observed a handful of times. J is TRBJ1-3 and V is TRBV5-4; 8 bases line up with TRBD1. V trimming: 3 bases; J trimming: 0 bases; junction bases outside the gene matches: 2. Germline loops: CDR1 SGHNT, CDR2 YYREEE (reference sequence). This CDR3 contains 15 residues. In DNA, the CDR3 is TGTGCCAGCAGCTGGGGGACAGGCTCTGGAAACACCATATATTTT. Encoded protein: CASSWGTGSGNTIYF.

The chain joins TRBV7-2 to TRBJ1-5; D perhaps matches TRBD1 (5 bases). The CDR3 has 14 amino acids. Germline-derived CDR1 and CDR2 are SGHTA and FQGNSA. Trimming cost V 4 bases and J 6 bases, with 13 bases left between them. The CDR3 DNA is TGTGCCAGCAGCTGGTACCGCGGGGGTCAGCCCCAGCATTTT. Protein: CASSWYRGGQPQHF.

The sample holds a few counts of this clonotype. The rearrangement joins TRBV5-1 to TRBJ2-1, with D possibly matching TRBD2 (6 bases). V was clipped by 2 bases and J by 5 bases, with 11 bases between them. Germline V gene data show CDR1 as SGHRS and CDR2 as YFSETQ. The length of the CDR3 is 14 residues. CDR3 region: CASSFRGSDNEQFF. CDR3 nucleotides: TGCGCCAGCAGCTTCCGGGGGTCTGACAATGAGCAGTTCTTC.

This clonotype has a handful of counts. The chain carries TRBV10-3 and TRBJ1-5; possibly TRBD1 for D (6 bases). V shed 5 bases and J shed 5 bases, with 10 bases lying between them. CDR1 and CDR2 from the germline V gene are ENHRY and SYGVKD. The CDR3 has 13 residues. The CDR3 DNA reads TGTGCCATCAGTACAGGGATCTATCAGCCCCAGCATTTT. As protein: CAISTGIYQPQHF.

This chain connects TRBV20-1 to TRBJ1-4; D gene unclear. Trimming pared 0 bases from V and 8 bases from J, leaving 16 bases between. This CDR3 spans 15 amino acids. Germline CDR1 is DFQATT and CDR2 is SNEGSKA (reference sequence). The CDR3 is CSARDVDNGGEKLFF. The DNA for the CDR3 is TGCAGTGCTAGAGATGTTGACAATGGAGGCGAAAAACTGTTTTTT.

The chain is built from TRBV6-5 and TRBJ2-2; 8 bases are a match to TRBD2. This CDR3 comprises 15 residues. Germline loops: CDR1 MNHEY, CDR2 SVGAGI. The ends lost 5 bases at V and 5 bases at J; junction bases unmatched: 7. Written as DNA, the CDR3 is TGTGCCAGCAGTACTCGCGGGGGGCCTACCGGGGAGCTGTTTTTT. Translation gives CASSTRGGPTGELFF.

The V call is TRBV20-1, the J call TRBJ2-7; 7 bases line up with TRBD2. The germline V gene has CDR1 DFQATT and CDR2 SNEGSKA (reference sequence). The V segment lost 6 bases and the J segment 8 bases; nucleotides outside the gene matches: 10. The CDR3 spans 12 residues. CDR3 bases: TGCAGTGCGCACTGGGAGGGTCTGAAGCAGTACTTC. Residues: CSAHWEGLKQYF.

The chain combines TRBV7-2 with TRBJ2-2; possibly TRBD1 for D (6 bases). The CDR3 has 16 residues. Germline values: CDR1 SGHTA, CDR2 FQGNSA. Deletions cut 5 bases from V and 5 bases from J, with 18 bases between. The CDR3 DNA reads TGTGCCAGCAGCGTCCTGGCAGGGGCCGGAACCGGGGAGCTGTTTTTT. Amino acid sequence: CASSVLAGAGTGELFF.

This rearrangement joins TRBV29-1 to TRBJ1-1; no definite D call. Germline V gene data show CDR1 as SQVTM and CDR2 as ANQGSEA. Trimming pared 3 bases from V and 0 bases from J, leaving 5 bases between. The CDR3 is 12 residues long. The CDR3 here is CSVEVVNTEAFF. CDR3 coding DNA: TGCAGCGTTGAGGTGGTGAACACTGAAGCTTTCTTT.

V gene TRBV24-1 combines with J gene TRBJ2-1, with D perhaps assigned TRBD1 or TRBD2 (5 bases each). Matching the DNA end better, TRBJ2-7 makes the J call doubtful. Germline V lookup: CDR1 KGHDR, CDR2 SFDVKD. CDR3 size: 13 residues. Here the CDR3 DNA reads TGTGCCACCAGTGATGGGGGTACCTACGAGCAGTACTTC. It codes for CATSDGGTYEQYF.

This clonotype appeared a few times. The V and J genes are TRBV3-1 and TRBJ2-3, with D possibly TRBD2 on 6 matching bases. The V end was cut by 8 bases, the J end by 6 bases, with 21 bases between. Germline loops: CDR1 LGHDT, CDR2 YNNKEL (reference sequence). This CDR3 comprises 15 residues. In DNA, the CDR3 is TGTGCCAGCGGTACCCCACACCGGGGGTTGGATACGCAGTATTTT. Amino acid sequence: CASGTPHRGLDTQYF.

This sequence joins TRBV4-3 and TRBJ1-2, with D unresolved. In germline, CDR1 is LGHNA, CDR2 YSLEER. The CDR3 has 14 residues. V was pared by 0 bases and J by 2 bases, with 7 bases between. The CDR3 here is CASSQDTRNYGYTF. The CDR3 nucleotides are TGCGCCAGCAGCCAAGATACAAGAAACTATGGCTACACCTTC.

This clonotype was seen only a few times. V usage is TRBV6-1 and J usage is TRBJ1-5; unclear D gene. Germline-derived CDR1 and CDR2 are MNHNS and SASEGT. Between the trimmed V and J ends, which lost 1 base and 7 bases, there was a span of 8 bases. The CDR3 runs 13 residues. The CDR3 region has the DNA TGTGCCAGCAGTGAAGATGGAGACCAGCCCCAGCATTTT. Amino acid sequence: CASSEDGDQPQHF.

V gene TRBV7-2 combines with J gene TRBJ2-1; the D is unclear. Per the germline V gene, CDR1 is SGHTA and CDR2 is FQGNSA. The CDR3 spans 10 residues. The V gene lost 5 bases and the J gene lost 9 bases, with 5 bases spanning the gap. In DNA, the CDR3 is TGTGCCAGCAGCGACGGTGAGCAGTTCTTC. This sequence encodes CASSDGEQFF.

In its sample, this clonotype was seen a few times. This chain joins TRBV13 and TRBJ2-1; D not certain. Trimming took 3 bases from V and 8 from J, leaving 11 bases between them. Germline lookup yields CDR1 PRHDT and CDR2 FYEKMQ (reference sequence). The CDR3 has 13 residues. Written as DNA, the CDR3 is TGTGCCAGCAGCTTCGGATCATCCCATGAGCAGTTCTTC. This gives the protein CASSFGSSHEQFF.

The V call is TRBV7-2, the J call TRBJ1-2; the match to TRBD1 covers 9 bases. The germline V gene has CDR1 SGHTA and CDR2 FQGNSA. V was pared by 4 bases and J by 6 bases, with 15 bases of the junction left unmatched. The CDR3 length is 17 residues. CDR3 DNA: TGTGCCAGCAGCTCATCTCCCGGGACAGGGAATCGGGATGGCTACACCTTC. Encoded protein: CASSSSPGTGNRDGYTF.

This clonotype was counted between two and nine times. The J gene is TRBJ2-6, the V gene TRBV5-1; no definite D call. The CDR3 runs to 15 residues. Trimming removed 4 bases from V and 3 bases from J, with 11 bases in between. Germline V CDR1 and CDR2: SGHRS, YFSETQ. The CDR3 sequence is CASSPGLSGANVLTF. The CDR3 DNA reads as TGCGCCAGCAGCCCTGGTCTAAGTGGGGCCAACGTCCTGACTTTC.

In this sample, this clonotype turned up a few times. The chain carries TRBV3-1 and TRBJ1-1, with D possibly TRBD1 on 5 matching bases. Germline V gene lookup returns CDR1 LGHDT and CDR2 YNNKEL (reference sequence). The CDR3 has 15 residues. The V gene lost 4 bases and the J gene lost 1 base, with 13 bases spanning the gap. CDR3 coding DNA: TGTGCCAGCAGCCTTTCCGGTGGGGGGAACACTGAAGCTTTCTTT. Translated, it gives CASSLSGGGNTEAFF. The full variable domain, in which reference TRBV3-1 and TRBJ1-1 provide the parts outside the CDR3, is DTAVSQTPKYLVTQMGNDKSIKCEQNLGHDTMYWYKQDSKKFLKIMFSYNNKELIINETVPNRFSPKSPDKAHLNLHINSLELGDSAVYFCASSLSGGGNTEAFFGQGTRLTVV.